These 29 T cell receptor beta chains originate from one sample sequenced in a study of T-cell memory formation after mild COVID-19. TCRdb analysed the 5' RACE reads with MiXCR anew, one entry per CDR3 protein. The table shows approximately 340,000 distinct CDR3 sequences, with about an eighth occurring only once. The sample taken for sequencing was PBMCs or a T cell subset sorted from them (not recorded which). The receptors come from a man between 18 and 35 years old who had mild COVID-19 (a few samples of this study predate the infection). Cell type and time point are not known.

This clonotype has more than one count but fewer than ten. The chain recombines TRBV2 with TRBJ2-5; 8 nucleotides line up with TRBD2. V lost 2 bases to trimming and J lost 1 base; unmatched junction nucleotides: 3. This CDR3 is built from 15 residues. In germline, CDR1 is SNHLY, CDR2 FYNNEI. CDR3 sequence (DNA): TGTGCCAGCAGTGAATCACTAGCGGCCCAAGAGACCCAGTACTTC. This encodes CASSESLAAQETQYF.

In its sample, this clonotype was seen a few times. This chain uses TRBV12-5 with TRBJ1-2; no reliable D call. This CDR3 region has 12 residues. Germline CDR1 and CDR2: LGHNT and FRNRAP. Trimming stripped 1 base from V and 5 bases from J, with 5 bases between. CDR3 nucleotide sequence: TGTGCTAGTGGTTTGGGAGGGTATGGCTACACCTTC. Amino acid sequence: CASGLGGYGYTF.

This clonotype was counted only a few times. The CDR3 spells CASSLHWQETQETQYF. DNA of the CDR3: TGCGCCAGCAGCTTGCATTGGCAGGAGACTCAAGAGACCCAGTACTTC. The chain couples TRBV5-1 to TRBJ2-5; D unclear. Germline V gene data show CDR1 as SGHRS and CDR2 as YFSETQ. V was cut by 1 base and J by 2 bases, with 15 bases left in between. CDR3 length equals 16 residues.

This clonotype was seen more than once but under ten times. In DNA form, the CDR3 reads TGTGCCAGCAGCCAAGTCTCGAGGGGCAATGAGCAGTTCTTC. Translating it yields CASSQVSRGNEQFF. The chain links TRBV3-1 to TRBJ2-1; tentatively, D is TRBD1 or TRBD2 (5 bases each). Germline V CDR1 and CDR2: LGHDT, YNNKEL (reference sequence). This CDR3 has 14 residues. Trimming removed 1 base at V and 6 bases at J, with 10 bases between.

The chain links TRBV7-9 to TRBJ2-1; D possibly matches TRBD1 or TRBD2 (6 bases each). Per germline, CDR1 SEHNR and CDR2 FQNEAQ (reference sequence). The CDR3 totals 20 residues. Trimming shortened V by 2 bases and J by 4 bases, and 27 bases separated the two germline ends. CDR3 DNA: TGTGCCAGCAGCTTACCGACTCCCGGGGGCGCCAGAGGGCCATACAATGAGCAGTTCTTC. Translating gives CASSLPTPGGARGPYNEQFF.

This clonotype was found a few times. The chain couples TRBV6-2 or TRBV6-3 to TRBJ2-7; 10 nucleotides agree with TRBD1. After removal of 6 bases from V and 3 bases from J, the junction contained 8 bases not matched to a gene. The germline CDR1 and CDR2 sequences are MNHEY and SVGEGT. This CDR3 comprises 15 residues. CDR3 protein: CASSLRDRGVYEQYV. In nucleotides, the CDR3 is TGTGCCAGCAGCCTCCGGGACAGGGGAGTCTACGAGCAGTACGTC.

This clonotype was picked up many times. This chain links TRBV5-1 with TRBJ1-1, with 10 positions matching TRBD1. CDR1 and CDR2 (germline): SGHRS, YFSETQ. The CDR3 has 14 amino acids. J lost 5 bases, V lost 4 bases, and 5 bases had no gene match. CDR3 coding DNA: TGCGCCAGCAGCATTGGGACAGGGGAAACTGAAGCTTTCTTT. Translating gives CASSIGTGETEAFF.

This clonotype was picked up a small number of times. This sequence joins TRBV12-3 or TRBV12-4 and TRBJ1-5, with TRBD1 matching over 8 bases. The CDR3 contains 14 residues. Trimming removed 4 bases from V and 3 bases from J; junction bases left unmatched: 2. The CDR3 loop is CASSWGQVNQPQHF. The CDR3 nucleotides read TGTGCCAGCAGTTGGGGACAGGTCAATCAGCCCCAGCATTTT.

This clonotype has at least ten counts. The chain is built from TRBV4-3 and TRBJ2-1; D possibly corresponds to TRBD2 (5 bases). The V gene's germline CDR1 is LGHNA and CDR2 YSLEER. With 1 base removed from V and 4 bases from J, the gap between germline ends came to 8 bases. CDR3 length: 14 residues. Here the CDR3 reads CASSQAGNYNEQFF. The CDR3 DNA is TGCGCCAGCAGCCAAGCGGGGAATTACAATGAGCAGTTCTTC.

This clonotype has more than one count but fewer than ten. This chain links TRBV6-5 with TRBJ1-1; D is perhaps TRBD1 (5 bases). Germline CDR1 MNHEY, CDR2 SVGAGI. The CDR3 consists of 15 residues. Trimming shortened V by 0 bases and J by 3 bases, and 11 bases separated the two germline ends. In nucleotides, the CDR3 is TGTGCCAGCAGTTACTCGGGGGTTCTGGACACTGAAGCTTTCTTT. It encodes CASSYSGVLDTEAFF.

This clonotype came up a few times. The rearrangement joins TRBV7-9 to TRBJ2-7; TRBD1 agrees at 7 bases. V shed 4 bases, J shed 4 bases, and the junction held 4 bases outside the gene matches. The germline gives CDR1 SEHNR, CDR2 FQNEAQ (reference sequence). The CDR3 is 13 amino acids. The CDR3 region is CASSSSQGYEQYF. The CDR3 DNA reads as TGTGCCAGCAGCTCGTCACAGGGGTACGAGCAGTACTTC.

V is TRBV7-9 and J is TRBJ2-1; TRBD2 matches 7 bases. The CDR3 extends over 14 amino acids. J lost 7 bases, V lost 2 bases, and 5 bases had no gene match. Germline CDR1 is SEHNR and CDR2 is FQNEAQ (reference sequence). In DNA form, the CDR3 reads TGTGCCAGCAGCTTATCCCTAGCGGCAAATGAGCAGTTCTTC. It yields the protein CASSLSLAANEQFF.

This clonotype is a singleton in its sample. The chain has TRBV25-1 and TRBJ2-3; D is tentatively TRBD1 or TRBD2 (5 bases each). Germline V gene data show CDR1 as MGHDK and CDR2 as SYGVNS. There are 15 residues in the CDR3. Between the trimmed V and J ends, which lost 5 bases and 7 bases, there was a span of 19 bases. The CDR3 here is CASSLDGAGAYTQYF. In DNA, the CDR3 is TGTGCCAGCAGTCTAGACGGGGCCGGGGCATATACGCAGTATTTT.

The chain joins TRBV27 to TRBJ2-3; D is tentatively TRBD1 or TRBD2 (5 bases each). The V and J ends lost 5 bases and 2 bases respectively, with 17 bases between them. CDR3 size: 16 residues. The germline gives CDR1 MNHEY, CDR2 SMNVEV (reference sequence). Here the CDR3 DNA reads TGTGCCAGCAGTCGTTGGGGGATAGACAACACAGATACGCAGTATTTT. Translating gives CASSRWGIDNTDTQYF.

In this sample, this clonotype turned up a few times. The chain is built from TRBV7-3 and TRBJ1-1; no firm D call. Germline values: CDR1 SGHTA, CDR2 FQGTGA. The CDR3 has 16 residues. V dropped 1 base and J dropped 0 bases, with 12 bases sitting between them. CDR3 DNA sequence: TGTGCCAGCAGCTTAATCCTGGGAGTTGTGAACACTGAAGCTTTCTTT. Translating gives CASSLILGVVNTEAFF.

The genes are TRBV30 and TRBJ1-4; D not certain. This CDR3 is 12 amino acids long. With 1 base removed from V and 8 bases from J, the gap between germline ends came to 8 bases. Germline lookup yields CDR1 GTSNPN and CDR2 SVGIG (reference sequence). The CDR3 DNA reads TGTGCCTGGAGTGGGCTAAGGGAAAAACTGTTTTTT. Translated, it gives CAWSGLREKLFF.

This clonotype was detected many times. The chain combines TRBV20-1 with TRBJ2-5, with 8 positions matching TRBD1. CDR3 size: 14 residues. The germline V gene has CDR1 DFQATT and CDR2 SNEGSKA (reference sequence). Trimming took 6 bases from V and 5 from J; bases not matched to a gene: 11. The CDR3 sequence is CSALWTGKWETQYF. In DNA form, the CDR3 reads TGCAGTGCACTTTGGACAGGGAAGTGGGAGACCCAGTACTTC.

This clonotype was seen repeatedly, ten times or more. V and J are TRBV5-1 and TRBJ2-7; D assignment may be TRBD1 or TRBD2 (5 bases each). This CDR3 contains 15 residues. Trimming pared 4 bases from V and 4 bases from J, leaving 18 bases between. Germline V gene data show CDR1 as SGHRS and CDR2 as YFSETQ. The CDR3 spells CASSRTGTERYEQYF. DNA of the CDR3: TGCGCCAGCAGCCGCACTGGGACGGAGAGGTACGAGCAGTACTTC.

The chain couples TRBV19 to TRBJ2-1; D gene unclear. CDR3 length equals 15 residues. Germline CDR1 and CDR2: LNHDA and SQIVND (reference sequence). The V and J ends lost 1 base and 0 bases respectively, with 7 bases between them. The CDR3 spells CASSIGAGSYNEQFF. CDR3 DNA sequence: TGTGCCAGTAGTATAGGGGCCGGCTCCTACAATGAGCAGTTCTTC.

This clonotype was counted between two and nine times. The V and J genes are TRBV9 and TRBJ1-6, with TRBD1 matching 8 bases. CDR1 SGDLS and CDR2 YYNGEE come from the germline V gene. The CDR3 has 14 amino acids. With 3 bases clipped from V and 8 bases from J, the junction kept 4 bases outside the gene matches. The CDR3 nucleotides read TGTGCCAGCAGCGGGACAGGGTGGGATTCACCCCTCCACTTT. It translates to CASSGTGWDSPLHF.

CDR3 in amino acids: CASSFSRGEEKLFF. In DNA, the CDR3 is TGTGCCAGCAGTTTCAGCAGGGGGGAGGAAAAACTGTTTTTT. The chain carries TRBV27 and TRBJ1-4, with 7 bases aligning to TRBD1. The junction had 6 bases not matched to a gene; V was cut back by 3 bases and J by 8 bases. The germline V gene has CDR1 MNHEY and CDR2 SMNVEV (reference sequence). This CDR3 spans 14 amino acids.

There are a few counts of this clonotype. The chain carries TRBV6-2 or TRBV6-3 and TRBJ2-7; possible D gene TRBD1, 5 bases. V was clipped by 2 bases and J by 5 bases, with 16 bases between them. Per the germline V gene, CDR1 is MNHEY and CDR2 is SVGEGT. The CDR3 is made up of 15 amino acids. The CDR3: CASSYPLGQDHEQYF. The CDR3 DNA sequence: TGTGCCAGCAGTTACCCGCTGGGGCAGGACCACGAGCAGTACTTC.

This chain uses TRBV7-2 with TRBJ2-5; no definite D call. V was clipped by 5 bases and J by 0 bases, with 7 bases between them. CDR1 is SGHTA and CDR2 is FQGNSA in the germline V gene. CDR3 length: 13 amino acids. The CDR3 nucleotides are TGTGCCAGCAGCACTATGTACCAAGAGACCCAGTACTTC. It specifies CASSTMYQETQYF.

This clonotype was picked up a small number of times. The chain uses TRBV7-3 and TRBJ2-2, with a tentative D call TRBD2 (5 bases). The CDR3 consists of 13 residues. Per germline, CDR1 SGHTA and CDR2 FQGTGA. Trimming removed 3 bases from V and 5 bases from J, with 7 bases in between. CDR3 loop: CASSFVATGELFF. CDR3 sequence (DNA): TGTGCCAGCAGCTTTGTAGCGACCGGGGAGCTGTTTTTT.

The CDR3 sequence is CASSPVGGPTGYTF. The DNA of the CDR3 is TGTGCCAGCAGCCCGGTGGGGGGTCCCACCGGCTACACCTTC. The chain employs TRBV7-9 and TRBJ1-2; the D gene is possibly TRBD1 (5 bases). The CDR3 totals 14 residues. Germline V lookup: CDR1 SEHNR, CDR2 FQNEAQ (reference sequence). V dropped 5 bases and J dropped 8 bases, with 18 bases sitting between them.

The chain carries TRBV7-9 and TRBJ1-3; TRBD1 might be the D (5 bases). The CDR3 has 15 amino acids. CDR1 and CDR2 (germline): SEHNR, FQNEAQ (reference sequence). V was cut by 2 bases and J by 10 bases, with 18 bases left in between. The CDR3 DNA is TGTGCCAGCAGCTTATTCGGGGCGCGAGGTAGGACCATATATTTT. Its translation: CASSLFGARGRTIYF.

This clonotype was counted at least ten times. The rearrangement uses TRBV7-2 and TRBJ2-5; D may be TRBD2 (6 bases). The CDR3 is 15 residues long. Germline-derived CDR1 and CDR2 are SGHTA and FQGNSA. V shed 1 base and J shed 5 bases, with 14 bases lying between them. Here the CDR3 DNA reads TGTGCCAGCAGCTTAGTGAGCGGGCCCGGTGAGACCCAGTACTTC. Residues: CASSLVSGPGETQYF.

The V gene is TRBV15, the J gene TRBJ2-3; 11 bases are a match to TRBD2. Germline V gene sequence: CDR1 LNHNV, CDR2 YYDKDF (reference sequence). The length of the CDR3 is 16 residues. The ends lost 6 bases at V and 0 bases at J; junction bases unmatched: 5. This CDR3 reads CATRASGGISTDTQYF. CDR3 nucleotides: TGTGCCACCAGGGCTAGCGGGGGGATCAGCACAGATACGCAGTATTTT.

This clonotype has only a few counts. Here the CDR3 DNA reads TGCAGTGCTAGTAGGAACGGTCAAGAGCAGTACTTC. Translated, it gives CSASRNGQEQYF. V and J are TRBV20-1 and TRBJ2-7; D remains ambiguous. The CDR3 contains 12 residues. V was trimmed by 3 bases and J by 7 bases, leaving 13 bases between them. Per the germline V gene, CDR1 is DFQATT and CDR2 is SNEGSKA (reference sequence).